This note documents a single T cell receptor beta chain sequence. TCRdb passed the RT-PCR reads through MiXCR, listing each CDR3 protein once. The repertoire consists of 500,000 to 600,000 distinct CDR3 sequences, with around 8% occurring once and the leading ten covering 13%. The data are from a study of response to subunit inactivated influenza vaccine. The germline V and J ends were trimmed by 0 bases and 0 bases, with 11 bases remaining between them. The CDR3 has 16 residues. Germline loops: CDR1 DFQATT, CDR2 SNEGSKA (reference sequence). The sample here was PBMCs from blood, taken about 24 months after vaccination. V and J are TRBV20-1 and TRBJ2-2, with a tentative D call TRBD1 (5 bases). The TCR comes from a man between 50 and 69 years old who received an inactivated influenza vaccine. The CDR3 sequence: CSARDLVRANTGELFF. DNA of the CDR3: TGCAGTGCTAGAGATCTAGTCAGGGCGAACACCGGGGAGCTGTTTTTT.